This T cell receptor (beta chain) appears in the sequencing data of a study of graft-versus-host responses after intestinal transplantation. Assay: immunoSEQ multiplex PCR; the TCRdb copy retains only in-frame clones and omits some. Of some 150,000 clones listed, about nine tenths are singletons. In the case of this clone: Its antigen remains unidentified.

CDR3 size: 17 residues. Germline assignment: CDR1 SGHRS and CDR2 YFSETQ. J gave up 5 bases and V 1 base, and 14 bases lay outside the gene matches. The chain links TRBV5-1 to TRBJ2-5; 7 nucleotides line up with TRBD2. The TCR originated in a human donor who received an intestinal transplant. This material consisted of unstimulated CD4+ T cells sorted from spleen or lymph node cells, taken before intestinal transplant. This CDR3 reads CASSLLGPSGLGETQYF. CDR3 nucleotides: TGCGCCAGCAGCTTGTTGGGCCCTAGCGGCTTGGGGGAGACCCAGTACTTC.